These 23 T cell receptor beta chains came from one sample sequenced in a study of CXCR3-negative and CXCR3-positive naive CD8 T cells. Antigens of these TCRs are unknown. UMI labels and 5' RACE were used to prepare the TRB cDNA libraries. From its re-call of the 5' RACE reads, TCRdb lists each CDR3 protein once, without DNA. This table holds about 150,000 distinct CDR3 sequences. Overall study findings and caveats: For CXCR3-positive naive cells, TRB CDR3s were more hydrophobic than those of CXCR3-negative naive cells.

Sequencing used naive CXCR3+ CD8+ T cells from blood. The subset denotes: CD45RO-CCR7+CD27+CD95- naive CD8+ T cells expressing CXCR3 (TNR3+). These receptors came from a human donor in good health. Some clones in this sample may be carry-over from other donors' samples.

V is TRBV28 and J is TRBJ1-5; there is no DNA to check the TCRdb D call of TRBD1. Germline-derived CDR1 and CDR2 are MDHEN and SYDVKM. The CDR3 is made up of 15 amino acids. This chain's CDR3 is CASSFLGQGEQPQHF.

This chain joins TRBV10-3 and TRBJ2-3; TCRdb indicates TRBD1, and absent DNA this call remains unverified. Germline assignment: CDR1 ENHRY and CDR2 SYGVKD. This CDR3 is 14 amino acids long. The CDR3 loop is CATAQGLDTDTQYF.

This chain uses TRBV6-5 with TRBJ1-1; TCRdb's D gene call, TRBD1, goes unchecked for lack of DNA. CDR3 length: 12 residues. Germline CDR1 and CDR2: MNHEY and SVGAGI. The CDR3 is CASSDRVTEAFF.

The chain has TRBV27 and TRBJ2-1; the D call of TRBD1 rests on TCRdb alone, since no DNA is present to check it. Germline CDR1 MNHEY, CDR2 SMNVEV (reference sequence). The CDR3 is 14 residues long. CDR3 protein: CASSSRTGGNEQFF.

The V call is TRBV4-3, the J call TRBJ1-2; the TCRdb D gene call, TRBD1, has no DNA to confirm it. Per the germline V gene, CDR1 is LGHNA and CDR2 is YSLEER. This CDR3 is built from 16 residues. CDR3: CASSPRRTGSDYGYTF.

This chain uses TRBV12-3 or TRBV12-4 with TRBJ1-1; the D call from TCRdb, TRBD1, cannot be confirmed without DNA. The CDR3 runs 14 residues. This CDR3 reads CASTPGVMNTEAFF.

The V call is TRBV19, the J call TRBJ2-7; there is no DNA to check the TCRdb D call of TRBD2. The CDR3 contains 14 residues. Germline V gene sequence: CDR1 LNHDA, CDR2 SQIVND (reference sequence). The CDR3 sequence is CASSIPTRTYEQYF.

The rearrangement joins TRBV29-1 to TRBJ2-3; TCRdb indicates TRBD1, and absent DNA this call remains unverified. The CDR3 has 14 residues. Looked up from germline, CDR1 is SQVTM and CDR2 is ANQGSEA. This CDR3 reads CSVSKGQYTDTQYF.

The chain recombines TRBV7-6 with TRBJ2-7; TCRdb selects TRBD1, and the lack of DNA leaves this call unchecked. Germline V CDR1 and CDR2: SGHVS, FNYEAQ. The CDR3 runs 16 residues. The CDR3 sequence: CASSLAPLQGSHEQYF.

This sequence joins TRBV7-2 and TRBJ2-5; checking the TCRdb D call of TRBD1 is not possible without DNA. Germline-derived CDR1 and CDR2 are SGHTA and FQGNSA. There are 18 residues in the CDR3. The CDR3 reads CASSVAIGLTGDQETQYF.

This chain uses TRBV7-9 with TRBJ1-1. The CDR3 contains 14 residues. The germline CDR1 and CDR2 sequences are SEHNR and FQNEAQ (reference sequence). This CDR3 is CASNTDGLNTEAFF.

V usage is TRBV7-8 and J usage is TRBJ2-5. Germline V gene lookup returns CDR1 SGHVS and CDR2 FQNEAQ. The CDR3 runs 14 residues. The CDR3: CASSLDRDLETQYF.

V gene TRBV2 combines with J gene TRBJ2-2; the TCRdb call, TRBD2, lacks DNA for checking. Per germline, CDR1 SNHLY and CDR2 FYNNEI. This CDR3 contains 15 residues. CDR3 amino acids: CASVGPQMGTGELFF.

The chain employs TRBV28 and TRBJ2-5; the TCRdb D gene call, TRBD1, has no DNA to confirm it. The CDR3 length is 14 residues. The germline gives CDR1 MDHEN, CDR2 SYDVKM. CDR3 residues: CASSLTGAQETQYF.

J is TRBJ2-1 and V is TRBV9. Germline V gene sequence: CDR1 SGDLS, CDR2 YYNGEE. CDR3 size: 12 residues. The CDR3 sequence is CASSADYNEQFF. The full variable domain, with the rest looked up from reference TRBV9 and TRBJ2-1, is DSGVTQTPKHLITATGQRVTLRCSPRSGDLSVYWYQQSLDQGLQFLIQYYNGEERAKGNILERFSAQQFPDLHSELNLSSLELGDSALYFCASSADYNEQFFGPGTRLTVL.

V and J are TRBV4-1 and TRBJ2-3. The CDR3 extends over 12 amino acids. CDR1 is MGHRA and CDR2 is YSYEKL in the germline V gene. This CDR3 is CASSPDGDTQYF.

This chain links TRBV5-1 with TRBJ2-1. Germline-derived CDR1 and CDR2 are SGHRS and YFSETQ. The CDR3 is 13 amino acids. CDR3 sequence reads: CASSLRAYNEQFF.

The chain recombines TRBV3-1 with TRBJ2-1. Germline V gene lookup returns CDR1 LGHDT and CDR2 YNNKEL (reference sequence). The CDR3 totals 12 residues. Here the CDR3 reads CASSPIYNEQFF.

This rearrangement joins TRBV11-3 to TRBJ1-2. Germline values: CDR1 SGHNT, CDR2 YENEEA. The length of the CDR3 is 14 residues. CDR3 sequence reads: CASSRGGTNYGYTF.

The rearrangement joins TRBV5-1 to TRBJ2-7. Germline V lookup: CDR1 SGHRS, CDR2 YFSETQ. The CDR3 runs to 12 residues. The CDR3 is CASSLVGDEQYF. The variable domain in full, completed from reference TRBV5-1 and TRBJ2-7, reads KAGVTQTPRYLIKTRGQQVTLSCSPISGHRSVSWYQQTPGQGLQFLFEYFSETQRNKGNFPGRFSGRQFSNSRSEMNVSTLELGDSALYLCASSLVGDEQYFGPGTRLTVT.

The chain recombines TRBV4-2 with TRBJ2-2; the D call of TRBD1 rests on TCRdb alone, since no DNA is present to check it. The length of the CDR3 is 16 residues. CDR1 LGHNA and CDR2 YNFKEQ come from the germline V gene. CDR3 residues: CASSQVIGENTGELFF.

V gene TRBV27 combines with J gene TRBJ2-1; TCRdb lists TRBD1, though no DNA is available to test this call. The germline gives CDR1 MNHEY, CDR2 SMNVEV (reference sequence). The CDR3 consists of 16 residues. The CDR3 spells CASSPLAGGALDEQFF.

CDR3 protein: CASSLDRDSPYEQYF. The chain couples TRBV11-1 to TRBJ2-7; lacking DNA, the TRBD1 call made by TCRdb goes unchecked. Germline CDR1 is SGHAT and CDR2 is FQDESV (reference sequence). The CDR3 totals 15 residues.